This passage covers 18 T cell receptor beta chains from one sample sequenced in a study of spatial heterogeneity in lung cancer. Findings and limits, study-wide: Tracking of tumor mutation counts was seen in expanded intratumoral alpha and beta TCR counts.

TCRdb re-called the 5' RACE reads through MiXCR, storing one row per CDR3 protein. This table holds 18,000 or so distinct CDR3 sequences, around 6.5% found once. The time point is: sample taken at primary tumor resection. For these TCRs, the target antigens are not known. The material was lung tumor tissue, obtained at surgery. These receptors all stem from a female donor with early-stage non-small cell lung cancer.

This clonotype appeared many times. The chain uses TRBV24-1 and TRBJ2-5; TRBD1 agrees at 9 bases. The CDR3 sequence is 16 residues long. With V trimmed by 1 base and J by 2 bases, 4 bases remained unmatched. Germline V gives CDR1 KGHDR, CDR2 SFDVKD. The CDR3 loop is CATSDFRDREQETQYF. CDR3 DNA sequence: TGTGCCACCAGTGATTTCCGGGACAGGGAACAAGAGACCCAGTACTTC.

In this sample, this clonotype is medium-sized. The chain employs TRBV7-3 and TRBJ2-7, with D perhaps TRBD1 (5 bases). There are 13 residues in the CDR3. Trimming shortened V by 1 base and J by 6 bases, and 10 bases separated the two germline ends. Germline V lookup: CDR1 SGHTA, CDR2 FQGTGA. CDR3 sequence: CASSLSQGGEQYF. The CDR3 DNA follows: TGTGCCAGCAGCTTAAGTCAGGGCGGCGAGCAGTACTTC.

This clonotype is medium-sized in the sample. The chain couples TRBV6-5 to TRBJ2-3; 15 nucleotides align to TRBD2. The CDR3 extends over 18 amino acids. J lost 3 bases, V lost 1 base, and 5 bases had no gene match. Germline V gene lookup returns CDR1 MNHEY and CDR2 SVGAGI. The CDR3 here is CASSYWTSGGAGTDTQYF. The CDR3 DNA follows: TGTGCCAGCAGTTACTGGACTAGCGGGGGGGCCGGGACAGATACGCAGTATTTT.

This clonotype was detected only a few times. The chain uses TRBV12-3 or TRBV12-4 and TRBJ2-5; 9 bases fit TRBD2. Trimming cost V 6 bases and J 5 bases; bases outside gene matches: 7. The CDR3 has 14 amino acids. The CDR3 sequence is CASSRGGAEETQYF. The DNA for the CDR3 is TGTGCCAGCAGCCGCGGGGGGGCAGAGGAGACCCAGTACTTC.

This clonotype was picked up many times. V gene TRBV9 combines with J gene TRBJ2-7; D may correspond to TRBD1 or TRBD2 (5 bases each). The CDR3 is 12 amino acids. V lost 0 bases, J lost 7 bases, and 8 bases lay in between. Germline V CDR1 and CDR2: SGDLS, YYNGEE. The CDR3 loop is CASSVGDGEQYF. The DNA of the CDR3 is TGTGCCAGCAGCGTAGGGGACGGAGAGCAGTACTTC.

This clonotype was seen a few times. The J gene is TRBJ2-2, the V gene TRBV5-1, with D perhaps TRBD1 (5 bases). Trimming cost V 4 bases and J 1 base, with 11 bases left between them. The CDR3 loop spans 15 amino acids. Per the germline V gene, CDR1 is SGHRS and CDR2 is YFSETQ. This chain's CDR3 is CASSVDGQNTGELFF. CDR3 DNA sequence: TGCGCCAGCAGCGTGGACGGACAGAACACCGGGGAGCTGTTTTTT. Full variable domain (rest looked up from reference TRBV5-1 and TRBJ2-2): KAGVTQTPRYLIKTRGQQVTLSCSPISGHRSVSWYQQTPGQGLQFLFEYFSETQRNKGNFPGRFSGRQFSNSRSEMNVSTLELGDSALYLCASSVDGQNTGELFFGEGSRLTVL.

The rearrangement joins TRBV6-1 to TRBJ1-4, with no clear D. CDR1 is MNHNS, CDR2 SASEGT, per germline. Trimming left V 8 bases short and J 10 bases short, with 8 bases between. This CDR3 spans 10 amino acids. The CDR3 here is CASLLAKLFF. For the CDR3, the DNA is TGTGCCAGCCTGCTAGCAAAACTGTTTTTT.

This clonotype was recorded at least ten times. The chain recombines TRBV20-1 with TRBJ2-3; weak D call: TRBD1 (5 bases). Germline V gene lookup returns CDR1 DFQATT and CDR2 SNEGSKA (reference sequence). V lost 2 bases and J lost 6, with 9 bases in between. The CDR3 has 12 amino acids. The CDR3 sequence: CSARPDSDTQYF. The CDR3, as DNA: TGCAGTGCTAGACCAGACAGCGATACGCAGTATTTT.

This clonotype has just a few counts. The rearrangement uses TRBV6-6 and TRBJ2-7; no reliable D call. Germline CDR1 reads MNHNY; CDR2 reads SVGAGI (reference sequence). The V end was cut by 5 bases, the J end by 3 bases, with 8 bases between. The CDR3 contains 12 residues. In nucleotides, the CDR3 is TGTGCCAGCAGTAGGGAAAACTACGAGCAGTACTTC. Its translation is CASSRENYEQYF.

By share, this clonotype ranks as medium-sized. The gene calls are TRBV7-3 and TRBJ2-3; 10 bases align to TRBD2. Germline CDR1 is SGHTA and CDR2 is FQGTGA. CDR3 length: 15 amino acids. The ends lost 5 bases at V and 5 bases at J; junction bases unmatched: 7. The CDR3 here is CASSGSGGEIDTQYF. The CDR3, as DNA: TGTGCCAGCAGCGGGAGCGGGGGGGAAATAGATACGCAGTATTTT. Based on the CDR3 plus reference TRBV7-3 and TRBJ2-3, the full variable domain is GAGVSQTPSNKVTEKGKYVELRCDPISGHTALYWYRQSLGQGPEFLIYFQGTGAADDSGLPNDRFFAVRPEGSVSTLKIQRTERGDSAVYLCASSGSGGEIDTQYFGPGTRLTVL.

The chain uses TRBV5-1 and TRBJ2-6, with D hard to call. This CDR3 region has 15 residues. Between the trimmed V and J ends, which lost 4 bases and 0 bases, there was a span of 8 bases. Germline V CDR1 and CDR2: SGHRS, YFSETQ. The CDR3 sequence: CASSLLFSGANVLTF. The CDR3 bases are TGCGCCAGCAGCCTTCTGTTCTCTGGGGCCAACGTCCTGACTTTC.

V is TRBV19 and J is TRBJ1-6, with 7 bases fitting TRBD1. Germline CDR1 LNHDA, CDR2 SQIVND (reference sequence). There are 15 residues in the CDR3. Losses at the gene ends were 5 bases for V and 7 bases for J; bases not matched to a gene: 8. The chain's CDR3 is CASSPTGTENSPLHF. The CDR3 DNA is TGTGCCAGTAGTCCAACCGGGACAGAGAATTCACCCCTCCACTTT. Together with reference TRBV19 and TRBJ1-6, the CDR3 gives the full variable domain: DGGITQSPKYLFRKEGQNVTLSCEQNLNHDAMYWYRQDPGQGLRLIYYSQIVNDFQKGDIAEGYSVSREKKESFPLTVTSAQKNPTAFYLCASSPTGTENSPLHFGNGTRLTVT.

Ten or more counts support this clonotype. The genes are TRBV12-3 or TRBV12-4 and TRBJ1-6, with D uncertain. The CDR3 is made up of 14 amino acids. V was trimmed by 7 bases and J by 10 bases, leaving 17 bases between them. CDR3 residues: CASTPGTAGSPLHF. CDR3 in DNA: TGTGCCAGCACCCCGGGAACAGCCGGATCACCCCTCCACTTT.

The chain couples TRBV20-1 to TRBJ1-5; possibly TRBD1 for D (5 bases). The CDR3 has 14 residues. Germline CDR1 and CDR2: DFQATT and SNEGSKA (reference sequence). Trimming removed 0 bases from V and 5 bases from J, with 11 bases in between. CDR3 in amino acids: CSARDSGIYQPQHF. In nucleotides, the CDR3 is TGCAGTGCTAGAGATTCAGGGATCTATCAGCCCCAGCATTTT.

V gene TRBV12-3 or TRBV12-4 combines with J gene TRBJ2-3; weak D call: TRBD2 (6 bases). V lost 5 bases and J lost 8, with 14 bases in between. The CDR3 has 13 residues. The CDR3 loop reads CASSLQSAGTQYF. Here the CDR3 DNA reads TGTGCCAGCAGTCTACAGTCAGCGGGTACGCAGTATTTT.

The genes are TRBV7-2 and TRBJ1-2, with 9 bases that match TRBD1. Per germline, CDR1 SGHTA and CDR2 FQGNSA. The V gene end was trimmed by 5 bases and the J gene end by 0 bases; junction bases not matched to a gene: 10. CDR3 length: 17 amino acids. The CDR3 DNA is TGTGCCAGCAGCGCAACAGGGGGCGCCAACCCTAACTATGGCTACACCTTC. Amino acids: CASSATGGANPNYGYTF.

As DNA, the CDR3 is TGTGCCAGCAGCCGTGGGGGAACTGAAGCTTTCTTT. Its translation: CASSRGGTEAFF. This chain connects TRBV11-2 to TRBJ1-1, with D possibly being TRBD1 (5 bases). V lost 5 bases and J lost 5, with 9 bases in between. CDR3 size: 12 residues. Germline-derived CDR1 and CDR2 are SGHAT and FQNNGV.

This clonotype was picked up a small number of times. The chain recombines TRBV29-1 with TRBJ2-5; D perhaps matches TRBD2 (5 bases). Between the trimmed V and J ends, which lost 7 bases and 7 bases, there was a span of 10 bases. The germline V gene encodes CDR1 SQVTM and CDR2 ANQGSEA. This CDR3 is 10 amino acids long. CDR3 region: CSAGGGTQYF. The CDR3 DNA is TGCAGCGCAGGAGGAGGGACCCAGTACTTC.